This T cell receptor beta chain was obtained from a study of blood T cell repertoires in COVID-19. On the study more broadly: Specimens from acute and convalescent COVID-19 originated in the United States, Italy and Spain.

This clone was seen a single time. The repertoire was sequenced with immunoSEQ multiplex PCR; TCRdb's copy has only in-frame clones and lacks some. Of 130,000 to 150,000 clones in the sample, around nine tenths were seen once. Between the trimmed V and J ends, which lost 5 bases and 1 base, there was a span of 12 bases. CDR3 length: 14 residues. Germline-derived CDR1 and CDR2 are KGHSH and LQKENI. V and J are TRBV18 and TRBJ2-7; perhaps TRBD1 as D (5 bases). The sample comprised peripheral blood. The TCR was taken from a woman between 50 and 59 years old with active or convalescent COVID-19. CDR3: CASSGGRQSYEQYF. The DNA of the CDR3 is TGTGCCAGCTCAGGCGGTAGACAGTCCTACGAGCAGTACTTC. Based on the CDR3 plus reference TRBV18 and TRBJ2-7, the full variable domain is NAGVMQNPRHLVRRRGQEARLRCSPMKGHSHVYWYRQLPEEGLKFMVYLQKENIIDESGMPKERFSAEFPKEGPSILRIQQVVRGDSAAYFCASSGGRQSYEQYFGPGTRLTVT.